The 27 T cell receptor beta chains presented below share a single source sample, sequenced in a study of blood T cell repertoires in COVID-19. TCRdb keeps only in-frame clones here, not all; method: immunoSEQ multiplex PCR. The sample holds about 82,000 clones, around 82% seen once. The specimen was peripheral blood. These receptors were obtained from a woman aged 60-75 years with acute or convalescent COVID-19.

The chain couples TRBV6-6 to TRBJ1-3; 9 nucleotides align to TRBD1. J lost 0 bases, V lost 7 bases, and 7 bases had no gene match. The CDR3 consists of 16 residues. Looked up from germline, CDR1 is MNHNY and CDR2 is SVGAGI (reference sequence). The CDR3 DNA reads as TGTGCCAGCAATATAATGACAGGGGGCTCTGGAAACACCATATATTTT. As protein: CASNIMTGGSGNTIYF.

This clone was detected only once. This chain joins TRBV5-1 and TRBJ1-4, with 10 bases fitting TRBD1. Germline V gene data show CDR1 as SGHRS and CDR2 as YFSETQ. The CDR3 is 15 amino acids. Trimming at V came to 1 base and at J to 6 bases, leaving 3 bases not matched to a gene. The CDR3 DNA sequence: TGCGCCAGCAGCTTGTGGGGGACAGGGGATGAAAAACTGTTTTTT. This gives the protein CASSLWGTGDEKLFF.

The gene calls are TRBV3-1 (or the pseudogene TRBV3-2) and TRBJ2-5, with 11 bases that match TRBD2. CDR1 LGHDT and CDR2 YNNKEL come from the germline V gene (reference sequence). CDR3 length: 17 residues. V was clipped by 5 bases and J by 2 bases; unmatched bases: 10. The CDR3 region is CASSDLAGTSGQETQYF. In DNA form, the CDR3 reads TGTGCCAGCAGCGACCTAGCTGGGACTAGCGGTCAAGAGACCCAGTACTTC.

The V call is TRBV25-1, the J call TRBJ1-1; D remains ambiguous. CDR1 MGHDK and CDR2 SYGVNS come from the germline V gene. This CDR3 has 13 residues. Trimming left V 6 bases short and J 5 bases short, with 13 bases between. Written as DNA, the CDR3 is TGTGCCAGCAGCCGATTCCCCGGGACTGAAGCTTTCTTT. This translates into CASSRFPGTEAFF.

This clone was seen just once. The chain couples TRBV19 to TRBJ1-1; 10 bases line up with TRBD1. The V and J ends lost 7 bases and 8 bases, in that order; junction bases with no gene match: 10. The CDR3 runs 14 residues. The germline gives CDR1 LNHDA, CDR2 SQIVND (reference sequence). CDR3 amino acids: CASTRGGDRGEAFF. As DNA, the CDR3 is TGTGCCAGTACCCGAGGGGGGGACAGGGGAGAAGCTTTCTTT.

This chain links TRBV7-8 with TRBJ1-1; D is possibly TRBD1 (6 bases). CDR1 and CDR2 from the germline V gene are SGHVS and FQNEAQ. V gave up 1 base and J gave up 5 bases, with 17 bases separating them. The CDR3 is 16 residues long. The DNA of the CDR3 is TGTGCCAGCAGCTTAGGGGGAGGGGGAAAGGGAACTGAAGCTTTCTTT. Protein: CASSLGGGGKGTEAFF.

The chain has TRBV27 and TRBJ1-2; 10 nucleotides align to TRBD1. The V and J ends lost 6 bases and 5 bases, in that order; junction bases with no gene match: 18. Looked up from germline, CDR1 is MNHEY and CDR2 is SMNVEV (reference sequence). CDR3 length: 18 residues. CDR3 region: CASSLTLGGTGDHYGYTF. The CDR3 DNA is TGTGCCAGCAGCCTTACGTTAGGAGGGACAGGGGACCATTATGGCTACACCTTC.

This chain uses TRBV7-3 with TRBJ2-5; 9 nucleotides match TRBD2. This CDR3 is 14 amino acids long. With V trimmed by 3 bases and J by 4 bases, 3 bases remained unmatched. Germline values: CDR1 SGHTA, CDR2 FQGTGA. In nucleotides, the CDR3 is TGTGCCAGCAGCTTTCAAGCGGGGGGAGAGACCCAGTACTTC. Translating it yields CASSFQAGGETQYF.

The chain employs TRBV19 and TRBJ2-1; 9 positions match TRBD1. V trimming: 7 bases; J trimming: 7 bases; junction bases outside the gene matches: 8. Germline loops: CDR1 LNHDA, CDR2 SQIVND (reference sequence). The CDR3 extends over 14 amino acids. CDR3: CASTPGTGWNEQFF. The CDR3 DNA follows: TGTGCCAGTACCCCCGGGACAGGGTGGAATGAGCAGTTCTTC.

The J gene is TRBJ2-2, the V gene TRBV4-1; D gene uncertain. The CDR3 runs 16 residues. Germline V CDR1 and CDR2: MGHRA, YSYEKL. V was cut by 1 base and J by 1 base, with 10 bases left in between. The CDR3 nucleotides are TGCGCCAGCAGCCAAGCCCCCGGAGAGAACACCGGGGAGCTGTTTTTT. Protein product: CASSQAPGENTGELFF.

As DNA, the CDR3 is TGTGCCAGCAGTGAATCGGGACAGGGTAGAAGGACTAATGAAAAACTGTTTTTT. Its protein is CASSESGQGRRTNEKLFF. This chain joins TRBV6-1 and TRBJ1-4, with 9 bases lining up with TRBD1. The length of the CDR3 is 18 residues. CDR1 and CDR2 (germline): MNHNS, SASEGT. Trimming at V came to 2 bases and at J to 2 bases, leaving 9 bases not matched to a gene.

V gene TRBV5-4 combines with J gene TRBJ2-2; D is possibly TRBD1 (6 bases). Trimming pared 4 bases from V and 4 bases from J, leaving 20 bases between. Per germline, CDR1 SGHNT and CDR2 YYREEE (reference sequence). CDR3 length: 17 residues. The CDR3 sequence is CASSKPKQGIGTGELFF. In DNA form, the CDR3 reads TGTGCCAGCAGCAAACCGAAACAGGGTATAGGCACCGGGGAGCTGTTTTTT.

Only one count was recorded for this clone. This sequence joins TRBV3-1 (or the pseudogene TRBV3-2) and TRBJ1-5; D might be TRBD1 (6 bases). Germline V gives CDR1 LGHDT, CDR2 YNNKEL (reference sequence). CDR3 size: 16 residues. V lost 0 bases to trimming and J lost 6 bases, with 15 bases between them. This CDR3 reads CASSQDHRVEGQPQHF. The CDR3 nucleotides are TGTGCCAGCAGCCAAGATCACAGGGTAGAGGGTCAGCCCCAGCATTTT.

The genes are TRBV5-1 and TRBJ2-1; D possibly corresponds to TRBD2 (6 bases). This CDR3 is 15 amino acids long. Germline V CDR1 and CDR2: SGHRS, YFSETQ. Deletions cut 4 bases from V and 0 bases from J, with 11 bases between. In nucleotides, the CDR3 is TGCGCCAGCAGCGCGGAGGGGAGCTCCTACAATGAGCAGTTCTTC. Protein product: CASSAEGSSYNEQFF.

This chain joins TRBV11-3 and TRBJ2-1; TRBD2 aligns across 8 bases. This CDR3 spans 13 amino acids. CDR1 is SGHNT and CDR2 is YENEEA in the germline V gene. V dropped 5 bases and J dropped 6; count of bases not matched to a gene: 3. The CDR3: CASSPGGGNEQFF. CDR3 coding DNA: TGTGCCAGCAGCCCCGGGGGGGGCAATGAGCAGTTCTTC. Based on the CDR3 plus reference TRBV11-3 and TRBJ2-1, the full variable domain is EAGVVQSPRYKIIEKKQPVAFWCNPISGHNTLYWYLQNLGQGPELLIRYENEEAVDDSQLPKDRFSAERLKGVDSTLKIQPAELGDSAVYLCASSPGGGNEQFFGPGTRLTVL.

CDR3 amino acids: CASSEVGLAKYEQYF. The CDR3 DNA reads TGTGCCAGCAGTGAAGTAGGTCTAGCGAAGTACGAGCAGTACTTC. The chain links TRBV2 to TRBJ2-7, with a tentative D call TRBD2 (6 bases). The CDR3 sequence is 15 residues long. V shed 1 base and J shed 4 bases, with 14 bases lying between them. Germline V gene sequence: CDR1 SNHLY, CDR2 FYNNEI.

The chain carries TRBV5-1 and TRBJ2-7; 7 nucleotides match TRBD2. This CDR3 has 15 amino acids. With 0 bases clipped from V and 4 bases from J, the junction kept 7 bases outside the gene matches. CDR1 is SGHRS, CDR2 YFSETQ, per germline. This CDR3 reads CASSLEASGYYEQYF. The CDR3 DNA is TGCGCCAGCAGCTTGGAAGCTAGCGGATATTACGAGCAGTACTTC.

The V gene is TRBV29-1, the J gene TRBJ2-7; the D gene is possibly TRBD1 (6 bases). Germline-derived CDR1 and CDR2 are SQVTM and ANQGSEA. V gave up 6 bases and J gave up 2 bases, with 17 bases separating them. The CDR3 contains 14 residues. Written as DNA, the CDR3 is TGCAGCGTCGATCCCCTACAGGGCCCCTACGAGCAGTACTTC. This translates into CSVDPLQGPYEQYF.

The chain links TRBV5-1 to TRBJ1-6; 8 bases align to TRBD1. The CDR3 extends over 14 amino acids. Germline V gives CDR1 SGHRS, CDR2 YFSETQ. J lost 6 bases, V lost 5 bases, and 4 bases had no gene match. The CDR3 region is CASRQGEGNSPLHF. In DNA, the CDR3 is TGCGCCAGCAGACAGGGGGAGGGTAATTCACCCCTCCACTTT.

The chain carries TRBV12-5 and TRBJ2-5; 7 nucleotides match TRBD2. The CDR3 sequence is 17 residues long. Germline CDR1 and CDR2: LGHNT and FRNRAP. V was clipped by 6 bases and J by 3 bases; unmatched bases: 16. DNA of the CDR3: TGTGCTAGTGGCTCCCCCCGACTAGCCGCGATTAAAGAGACCCAGTACTTC. Translated: CASGSPRLAAIKETQYF.

A single count supports this clone. The chain has TRBV11-3 and TRBJ2-3, with 8 bases lining up with TRBD2. The CDR3 is made up of 16 amino acids. Germline CDR1 is SGHNT and CDR2 is YENEEA. V dropped 5 bases and J dropped 6; count of bases not matched to a gene: 13. CDR3 protein: CASSGGSAGGEDTQYF. Here the CDR3 DNA reads TGTGCCAGCAGCGGGGGGTCGGCGGGAGGAGAGGATACGCAGTATTTT.

The J gene is TRBJ2-1, the V gene TRBV21-1; TRBD2, the D gene given by the table, was not confirmed from the DNA. TRBV21-1 is designated a pseudogene. The CDR3 loop spans 17 amino acids. The CDR3 loop reads CASTVMGTSGSRGEQFF. In DNA form, the CDR3 reads TGTGCCAGCACCGTGATGGGGACTAGCGGGTCGCGGGGTGAGCAGTTCTTC.

Regarding this clone: At one boundary the junction diverges from the germline segment, which might be a read error. The chain carries TRBV6-6 and TRBJ2-1; D possibly corresponds to TRBD2 (7 bases). CDR3 size: 13 residues. Germline assignment: CDR1 MNHNY and CDR2 SVGAGI (reference sequence). The CDR3 loop reads CASTYGGGSEQFF. The CDR3 DNA is TGTGCCAGCACTTACGGGGGCGGGAGTGAGCAGTTCTTC.

This sequence joins TRBV6-2 or TRBV6-3 and TRBJ2-1; D is possibly TRBD2 (5 bases). Germline V gives CDR1 MNHEY, CDR2 SVGEGT. Between the trimmed V and J ends, which lost 6 bases and 3 bases, there was a span of 15 bases. The CDR3 is 15 residues long. The CDR3 sequence is CASSSYGIGYNEQFF. CDR3 bases: TGTGCCAGCAGCTCATACGGGATAGGCTACAATGAGCAGTTCTTC.

The chain links TRBV29-1 to TRBJ2-2; 9 positions agree with TRBD2. J gave up 4 bases and V 3 bases, and 3 bases lay outside the gene matches. The CDR3 totals 14 residues. Looked up from germline, CDR1 is SQVTM and CDR2 is ANQGSEA. The CDR3 spells CSVDAGGRTGELFF. The DNA for the CDR3 is TGCAGCGTTGATGCGGGGGGGCGCACCGGGGAGCTGTTTTTT.

Concerning this clone: One junction end does not reproduce the germline sequence, and a read error may be involved. The chain uses TRBV5-1 and TRBJ1-1; no definite D call. Germline V gives CDR1 SGHRS, CDR2 YFSETQ. The CDR3 length is 13 residues. The CDR3 loop is CASRLGSNTEAFF. Here the CDR3 DNA reads TGCGCCAGCAGGTTGGGGAGTAACACTGAAGCTTTCTTT.

CDR3 in amino acids: CASSVGQGSGNTIYF. As DNA, the CDR3 is TGTGCCAGCAGCGTAGGGCAGGGATCAGGAAACACCATATATTTT. The chain has TRBV9 and TRBJ1-3, with a tentative D call TRBD1 (5 bases). This CDR3 contains 15 residues. Trimming took off 0 bases at V and 4 bases at J, with 11 bases between the two ends. CDR1 is SGDLS and CDR2 is YYNGEE in the germline V gene.